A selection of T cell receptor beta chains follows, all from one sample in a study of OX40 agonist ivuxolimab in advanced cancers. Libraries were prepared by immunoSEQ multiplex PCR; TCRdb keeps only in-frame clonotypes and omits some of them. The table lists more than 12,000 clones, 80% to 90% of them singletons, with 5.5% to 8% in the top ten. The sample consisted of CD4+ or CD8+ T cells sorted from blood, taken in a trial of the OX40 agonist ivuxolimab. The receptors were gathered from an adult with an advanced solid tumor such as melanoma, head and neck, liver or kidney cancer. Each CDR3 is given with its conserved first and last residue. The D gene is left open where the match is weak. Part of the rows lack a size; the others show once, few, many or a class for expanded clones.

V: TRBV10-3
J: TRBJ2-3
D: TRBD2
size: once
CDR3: CAIRTSASTDTQYF
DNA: TGTGCCATCAGAACTAGCGCTAGCACAGATACGCAGTATTTT

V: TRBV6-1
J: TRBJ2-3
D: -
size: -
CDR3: CASTGLTGDTQYF
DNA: TGTGCCAGCACCGGACTCACTGGAGATACGCAGTATTTT

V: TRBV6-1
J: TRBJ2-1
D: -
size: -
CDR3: CASSRDRSYNEQFF
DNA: TGTGCCAGCAGCCGGGACCGCTCCTACAATGAGCAGTTCTTC

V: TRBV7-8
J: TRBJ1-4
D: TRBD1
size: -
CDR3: CASSLGRGLEKLFF
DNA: TGTGCCAGCAGCTTAGGCAGGGGGCTTGAAAAACTGTTTTTT

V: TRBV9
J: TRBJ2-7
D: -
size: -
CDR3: CASSVDFGGEQYF
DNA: TGTGCCAGCAGCGTAGACTTTGGGGGGGAGCAGTACTTC

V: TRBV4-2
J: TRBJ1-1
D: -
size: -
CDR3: CASSQEGTGTGSFF
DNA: TGTGCCAGCAGCCAAGAGGGCACCGGCACTGGGTCTTTCTTT

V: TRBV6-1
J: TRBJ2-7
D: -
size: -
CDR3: CASSEAVRLRSYEQYF
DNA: TGTGCCAGCAGTGAAGCGGTCCGACTACGCTCCTACGAGCAGTACTTC

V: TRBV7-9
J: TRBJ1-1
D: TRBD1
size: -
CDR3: CASRYPGQSEAFF
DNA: TGTGCCAGCAGGTACCCGGGACAGTCCGAAGCTTTCTTT

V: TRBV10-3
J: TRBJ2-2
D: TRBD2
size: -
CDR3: CAINSERGGPRGELFF
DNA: TGTGCCATCAATTCTGAGCGGGGGGGCCCTCGCGGGGAGCTGTTTTTT

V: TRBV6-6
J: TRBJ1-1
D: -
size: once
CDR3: CASSYLRGGGEAFF
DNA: TGTGCCAGCAGTTATCTCCGTGGGGGGGGAGAAGCTTTCTTT

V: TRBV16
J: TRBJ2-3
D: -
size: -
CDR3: CASSRQTDTQYF
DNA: TGTGCCAGCAGCCGGCAAACAGATACGCAGTATTTT

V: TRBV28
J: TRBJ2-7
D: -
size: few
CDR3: CASRPQGGHEQYF
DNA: TGTGCCAGCAGGCCTCAGGGGGGCCACGAGCAGTACTTC

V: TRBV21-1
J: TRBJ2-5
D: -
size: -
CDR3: CASSKAPAAETQYF
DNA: TGTGCCAGCAGCAAAGCCCCAGCGGCGGAGACCCAGTACTTC

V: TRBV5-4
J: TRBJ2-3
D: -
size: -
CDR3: CASSLELSGSAGGQYF
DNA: TGTGCCAGCAGCCTCGAATTGTCCGGGTCCGCCGGGGGGCAGTATTTT

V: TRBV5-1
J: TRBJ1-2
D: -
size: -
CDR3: CASSLAGSGGGYTF
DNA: TGCGCCAGCAGCTTGGCGGGCTCCGGAGGTGGCTACACCTTC

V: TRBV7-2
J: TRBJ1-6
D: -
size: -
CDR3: CASSFGFGLTLHF
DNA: TGTGCCAGCAGCTTTGGTTTTGGCCTCACCCTCCACTTT

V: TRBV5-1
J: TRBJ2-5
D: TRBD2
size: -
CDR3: CASRFLADQETQYF
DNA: TGCGCCAGCAGATTCCTAGCGGACCAAGAGACCCAGTACTTC

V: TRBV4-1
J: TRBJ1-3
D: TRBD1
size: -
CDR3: CASSRTGESSGNTIYF
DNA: TGCGCCAGCAGCCGGACAGGGGAATCCTCTGGAAACACCATATATTTT

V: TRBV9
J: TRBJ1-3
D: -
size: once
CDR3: CASRGEGNTIYF
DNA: TGTGCCAGCAGGGGGGAAGGAAACACCATATATTTT

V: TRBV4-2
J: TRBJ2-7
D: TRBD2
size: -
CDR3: CASGQDWPSGTTTYEQYF
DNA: TGTGCCAGCGGCCAAGATTGGCCGTCAGGGACTACCACCTACGAGCAGTACTTC

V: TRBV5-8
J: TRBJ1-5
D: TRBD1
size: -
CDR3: CASSPGQGYQPQHF
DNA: TGTGCCAGCAGCCCGGGACAGGGTTATCAGCCCCAGCATTTT

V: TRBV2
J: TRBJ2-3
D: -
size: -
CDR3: CASSDLGAGTDTQYF
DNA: TGTGCCAGCAGTGACCTGGGTGCGGGCACAGATACGCAGTATTTT

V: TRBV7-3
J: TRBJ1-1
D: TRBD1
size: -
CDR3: CASSFTGGTGENAFF
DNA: TGTGCCAGCAGCTTTACGGGGGGAACAGGGGAGAATGCTTTCTTT

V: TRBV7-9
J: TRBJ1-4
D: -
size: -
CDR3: CASSPGSTTNEKLFF
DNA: TGTGCCAGCAGCCCGGGATCAACAACTAATGAAAAACTGTTTTTT

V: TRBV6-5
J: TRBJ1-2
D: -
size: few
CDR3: CASSLSNYGYTF
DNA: TGTGCCAGCAGCCTATCGAACTATGGCTACACCTTC

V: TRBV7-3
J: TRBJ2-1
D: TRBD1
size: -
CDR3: CASSSGQGNEQFF
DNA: TGTGCCAGCAGCTCGGGACAGGGGAATGAGCAGTTCTTC

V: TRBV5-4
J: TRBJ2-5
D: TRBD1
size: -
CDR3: CASSRDDRGLETQYF
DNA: TGTGCCAGCAGTCGGGACGACAGGGGGCTGGAGACCCAGTACTTC

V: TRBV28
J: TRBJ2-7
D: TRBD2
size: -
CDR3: CASSSTSGGIYEQYF
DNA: TGTGCCAGCAGTTCCACTAGCGGGGGAATCTACGAGCAGTACTTC

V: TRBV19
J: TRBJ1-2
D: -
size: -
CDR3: CASTPVGNYGYTF
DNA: TGTGCCAGTACCCCGGTCGGCAACTATGGCTACACCTTC

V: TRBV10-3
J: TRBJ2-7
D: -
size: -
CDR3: CAIGGDSVPYEQYF
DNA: TGTGCCATCGGGGGGGACAGCGTGCCCTACGAGCAGTACTTC

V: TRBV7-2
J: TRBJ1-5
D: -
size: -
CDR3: CASSSDLDQPQHF
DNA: TGTGCCAGCAGCTCGGACCTCGATCAGCCCCAGCATTTT

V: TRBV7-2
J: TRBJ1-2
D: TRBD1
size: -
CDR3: CASSPGPGQRLYGYTF
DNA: TGTGCCAGCAGCCCGGGACCGGGACAGCGTCTCTATGGCTACACCTTC

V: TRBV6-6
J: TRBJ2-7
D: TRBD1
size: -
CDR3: CASSYSRQGAYEQYF
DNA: TGTGCCAGCAGTTACTCGAGACAGGGAGCCTACGAGCAGTACTTC

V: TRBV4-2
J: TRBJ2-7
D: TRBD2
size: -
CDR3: CASSQTTSGGPQNYEQYF
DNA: TGTGCCAGCAGCCAAACCACTAGCGGGGGGCCCCAAAACTACGAGCAGTACTTC

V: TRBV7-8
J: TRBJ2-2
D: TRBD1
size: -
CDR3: CASSLTARTGATGELFF
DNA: TGTGCCAGCAGCTTAACTGCCCGGACAGGGGCCACCGGGGAGCTGTTTTTT

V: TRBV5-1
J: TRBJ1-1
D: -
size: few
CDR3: CASSRTGGNTEAFF
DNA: TGCGCCAGCAGCCGTACCGGGGGGAACACTGAAGCTTTCTTT

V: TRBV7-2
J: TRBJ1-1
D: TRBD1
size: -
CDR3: CASSFAGGRNTEAFF
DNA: TGTGCCAGCAGCTTCGCAGGGGGGAGGAACACTGAAGCTTTCTTT

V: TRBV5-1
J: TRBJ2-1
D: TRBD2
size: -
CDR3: CASSLGLLAGGINEQFF
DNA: TGCGCCAGCAGCTTGGGATTACTAGCGGGGGGTATTAATGAGCAGTTCTTC

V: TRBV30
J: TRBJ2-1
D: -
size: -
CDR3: CAWSVMTYNEQFF
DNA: TGTGCCTGGAGTGTAATGACCTACAATGAGCAGTTCTTC

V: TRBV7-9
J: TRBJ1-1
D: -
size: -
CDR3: CASSSERSHTEAFF
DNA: TGTGCCAGCAGCTCAGAGCGCAGCCACACTGAAGCTTTCTTT

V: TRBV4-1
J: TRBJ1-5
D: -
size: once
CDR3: CASSQGLNQPQHF
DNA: TGCGCCAGCAGCCAAGGTCTAAATCAGCCCCAGCATTTT

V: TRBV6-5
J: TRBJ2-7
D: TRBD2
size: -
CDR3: CASTYLGTRGNEQYF
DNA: TGTGCCAGCACCTACCTGGGGACTAGGGGAAACGAGCAGTACTTC